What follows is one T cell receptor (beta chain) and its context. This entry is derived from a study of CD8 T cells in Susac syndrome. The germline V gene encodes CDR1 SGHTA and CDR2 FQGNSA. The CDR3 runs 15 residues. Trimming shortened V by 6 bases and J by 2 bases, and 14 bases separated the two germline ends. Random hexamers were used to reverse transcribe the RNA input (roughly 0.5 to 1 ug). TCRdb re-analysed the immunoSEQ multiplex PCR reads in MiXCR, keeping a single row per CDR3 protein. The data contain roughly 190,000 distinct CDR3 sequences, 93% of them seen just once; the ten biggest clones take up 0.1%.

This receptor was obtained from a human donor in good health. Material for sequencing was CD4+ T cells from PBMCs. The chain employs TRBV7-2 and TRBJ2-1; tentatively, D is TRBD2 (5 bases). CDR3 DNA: TGTGCCAGCAGGATGAGGGCAGAACCCTACAATGAGCAGTTCTTC. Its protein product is CASRMRAEPYNEQFF.